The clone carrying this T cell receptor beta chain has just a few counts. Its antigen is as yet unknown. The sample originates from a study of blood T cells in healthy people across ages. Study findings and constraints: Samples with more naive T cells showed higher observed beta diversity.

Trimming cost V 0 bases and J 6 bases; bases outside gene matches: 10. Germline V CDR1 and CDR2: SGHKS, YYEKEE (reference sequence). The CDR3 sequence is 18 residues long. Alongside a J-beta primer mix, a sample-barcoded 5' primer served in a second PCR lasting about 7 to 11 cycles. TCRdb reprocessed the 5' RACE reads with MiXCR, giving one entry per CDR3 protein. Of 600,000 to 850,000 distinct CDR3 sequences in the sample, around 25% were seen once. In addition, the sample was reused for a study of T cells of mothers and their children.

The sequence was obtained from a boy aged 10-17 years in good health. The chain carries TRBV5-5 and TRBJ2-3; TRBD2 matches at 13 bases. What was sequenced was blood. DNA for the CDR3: TGTGCCAGCAGCTTGGCCCGACTAGCGGGGGGCCGGGGGGATACGCAGTATTTT. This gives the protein CASSLARLAGGRGDTQYF.